The T cell receptor (beta chain) described here comes from a study of CD8+CD57+ T cells in acquired aplastic anemia (dated by TCRdb to 2016 to 2019). For the wider study: Extracted DNA from sorted CD4+ and CD8+ cells averaged around 3.2 ug, ranging from roughly 0.17 to 27.4 ug. CD8+CD57+ expansion was defined as a frequency above the mean frequency observed in healthy subjects.

Flow cytometry had shown CD8+CD57+ cell expansion in the patients selected for sequencing. Every patient had severe acquired aplastic anemia, diagnosed using the International Study of Aplastic Anemia and Agranulocytosis and Camitta criteria. No therapy had been received by the patients at the time of blood sampling. TCR repertoires of sorted CD4+ and CD8+ blood T cells from severe aplastic anemia patients and healthy subjects were deep-sequenced in the study. In the USA, patient enrollment took place under clinicaltrials.gov protocols 00001620, 01623167, 00001397, 00071045, 00081523 and 00961064. Ficoll-Paque density gradient centrifugation was used to isolate peripheral blood mononuclear cells. Before DNA was extracted, CD4+ and CD8+ T cells were sorted using either FACS or magnetic beads. V and J are truncated by 5 bases and 6 bases respectively, leaving an intervening sequence of 12 bases. CDR1 is given as ENHRY and CDR2 as SYGVKD, both from the germline V gene. The CDR3 has 13 amino acids, counting the end cysteine and phenylalanine. Of the read, only the CDR3 DNA is kept; its 39 bases are in frame from base 1.

The paper as a whole reports these results and caveats: Around 27 CD8+ CDR3 sequences were found in both patients and controls but appeared to be highly expressed in patients and within the immunodominant clones of the patients. No significant difference in CD8+ Simpson's diversity was found between patients and healthy controls (P=0.060).

The table lists this clonotype with many counts. Its antigen specificity is not known. Per-nucleotide qualities are absent, and no much larger clonotype sits a single base away. Profiling of TCR beta VDJ combinations and CDR3 sequences used genomic DNA as the template. An Illumina HiSeq 2000 was the platform used for TCR repertoire sequencing. As for the original processing: TRBV/TRBJ rearrangement plots, CDR3 size and DJ length profiles, and Simpson's diversity index were used to evaluate the repertoires. The immunodominant clone was defined as the most abundant DNA sequence in deep sequencing data. CDR3 amino acid sequences were checked for sharing across subjects and were also compared against the VDJdb database and published repertoires. Through fastp at Q25 and MiXCR, TCRdb rebuilt clones from the public reads, retaining in-frame beta chains. Entries that share a CDR3 protein sequence are merged under the most common genes and DNA. The V and J calls and clone size are TCRdb's, not the authors'. The sample includes some 200,000 distinct CDR3 sequences, with approximately 51% observed a single time. 20% of the sample is taken by the ten largest.

The TCR comes from a human donor with aplastic anemia. The sequencing sample was made of sorted CD4+, CD8+, or CD8+CD57+ T cells (not recorded which) from PBMCs. The rearrangement joined TRBV10-3 to TRBJ2-3; a confident D gene designation cannot be given. The CDR3 region: CAISLSSDDTQYF. The nucleotide sequence is given as TGTGCCATCAGTCTAAGTTCCGATGATACGCAGTATTTT.